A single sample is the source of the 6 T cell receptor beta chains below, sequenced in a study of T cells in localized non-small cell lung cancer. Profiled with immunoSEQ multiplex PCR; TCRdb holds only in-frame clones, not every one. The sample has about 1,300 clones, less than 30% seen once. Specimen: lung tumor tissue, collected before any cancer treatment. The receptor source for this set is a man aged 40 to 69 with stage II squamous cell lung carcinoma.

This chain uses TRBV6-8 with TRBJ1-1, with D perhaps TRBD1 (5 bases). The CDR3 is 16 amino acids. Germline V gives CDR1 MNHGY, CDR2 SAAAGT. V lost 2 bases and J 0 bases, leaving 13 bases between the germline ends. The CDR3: CASSYGSRVMNTEAFF. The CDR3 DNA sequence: TGTGCCAGCAGTTACGGGAGCAGGGTCATGAACACTGAAGCTTTCTTT.

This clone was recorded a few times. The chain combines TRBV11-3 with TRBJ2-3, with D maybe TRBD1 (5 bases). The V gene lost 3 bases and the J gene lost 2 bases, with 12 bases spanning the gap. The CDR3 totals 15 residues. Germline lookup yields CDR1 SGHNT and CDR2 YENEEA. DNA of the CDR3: TGTGCCAGCAGCTTGTACGGTGGGGCCACAGATACGCAGTATTTT. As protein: CASSLYGGATDTQYF.

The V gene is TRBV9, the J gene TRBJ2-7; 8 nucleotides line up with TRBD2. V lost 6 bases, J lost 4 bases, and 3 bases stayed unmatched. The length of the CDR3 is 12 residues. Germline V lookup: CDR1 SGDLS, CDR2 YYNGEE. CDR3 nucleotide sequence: TGTGCCAGCACGGGGGGGTGGTACGAGCAGTACTTC. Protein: CASTGGWYEQYF.

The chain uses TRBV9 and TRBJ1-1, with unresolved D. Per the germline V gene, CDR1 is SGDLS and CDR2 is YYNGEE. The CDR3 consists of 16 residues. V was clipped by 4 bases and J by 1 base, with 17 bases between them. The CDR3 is CASSPPGVRGNTEAFF. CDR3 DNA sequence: TGTGCCAGCAGCCCCCCCGGCGTTCGAGGGAACACTGAAGCTTTCTTT.

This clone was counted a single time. The CDR3 is CASSTGTGEGEQYF. CDR3 sequence (DNA): TGTGCCAGCAGCACCGGGACAGGGGAGGGAGAGCAGTACTTC. J is TRBJ2-7 and V is TRBV11-3, with 10 bases matching TRBD1. From germline, CDR1 is SGHNT and CDR2 YENEEA. The CDR3 contains 14 residues. V trimming: 5 bases; J trimming: 7 bases; junction bases outside the gene matches: 8. The whole variable domain, filled in from reference TRBV11-3 and TRBJ2-7, reads EAGVVQSPRYKIIEKKQPVAFWCNPISGHNTLYWYLQNLGQGPELLIRYENEEAVDDSQLPKDRFSAERLKGVDSTLKIQPAELGDSAVYLCASSTGTGEGEQYFGPGTRLTVT.

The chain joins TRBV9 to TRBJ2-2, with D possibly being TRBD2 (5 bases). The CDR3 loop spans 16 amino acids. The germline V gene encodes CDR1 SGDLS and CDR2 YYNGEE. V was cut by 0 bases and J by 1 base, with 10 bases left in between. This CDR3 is CASSVAGSGNTGELFF. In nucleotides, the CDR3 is TGTGCCAGCAGCGTAGCGGGGAGCGGGAACACCGGGGAGCTGTTTTTT.